The clone carrying this T cell receptor beta chain was observed a few times. What it binds is not known. The record originates from a study of cytomegalovirus exposure and HLA in healthy donors. The CDR3 length is 15 residues. CDR1 is SGHVS, CDR2 FNYEAQ, per germline. With 5 bases clipped from V and 7 bases from J, the junction kept 8 bases outside the gene matches. General study results and limits: The authors later linked a missense DCLRE1C variant to TCR beta V- and J-gene trimming. A likely sequencing artifact accounted for one observed cluster of highly shared sequence variants.

The PCR ran on 60 Vbeta and 13 Jbeta primers. TCRdb keeps only in-frame clones here, not all; method: immunoSEQ multiplex PCR. Among roughly 130,000 clones listed, 80% were seen once. The rearrangement links TRBV7-6 to TRBJ1-4; 9 bases fit TRBD1. Material: PBMCs. The TCR comes from a man in his forties or fifties in good health and CMV-seronegative. CDR3 nucleotide sequence: TGTGCCAGCAGCCCCCGGACAGGGGTTAGTGAAAAACTGTTTTTT. It translates to CASSPRTGVSEKLFF. The full variable domain, with the rest looked up from reference TRBV7-6 and TRBJ1-4, is GAGVSQSPRYKVTKRGQDVALRCDPISGHVSLYWYRQALGQGPEFLTYFNYEAQQDKSGLPNDRFSAERPEGSISTLTIQRTEQRDSAMYRCASSPRTGVSEKLFFGSGTQLSVL.